This T cell receptor beta chain was identified during a study of shared clonotypes between healthy human individuals. Overall study: Donors had three CD4 naive, three CD4 memory, two CD8 naive and one CD8 memory plate apiece.

This clone was seen only once. TCRdb's table, derived via immunoSEQ multiplex PCR, lists solely in-frame clones and lacks some. Found here are 550,000 to 800,000 clones, under 80% of them singletons; the top ten hold about 1.7%. Sequencing input: memory CD4+ T cells sorted from blood. Stated subset: CD45RA-negative fraction. This receptor was obtained from a woman younger than 45 in good health.

In nucleotides, the CDR3 is TGCGCCAGCAGCTTGGAGATTCGTTCTCTAAATGGCTACACCTTC. This gives the protein CASSLEIRSLNGYTF. The chain employs TRBV5-1 and TRBJ1-2; D uncertain. The CDR3 loop spans 15 amino acids. CDR1 is SGHRS, CDR2 YFSETQ, per germline. Trimming took 0 bases from V and 6 from J, leaving 15 bases between them. The whole variable domain, filled in from reference TRBV5-1 and TRBJ1-2, reads KAGVTQTPRYLIKTRGQQVTLSCSPISGHRSVSWYQQTPGQGLQFLFEYFSETQRNKGNFPGRFSGRQFSNSRSEMNVSTLELGDSALYLCASSLEIRSLNGYTFGSGTRLTVV.